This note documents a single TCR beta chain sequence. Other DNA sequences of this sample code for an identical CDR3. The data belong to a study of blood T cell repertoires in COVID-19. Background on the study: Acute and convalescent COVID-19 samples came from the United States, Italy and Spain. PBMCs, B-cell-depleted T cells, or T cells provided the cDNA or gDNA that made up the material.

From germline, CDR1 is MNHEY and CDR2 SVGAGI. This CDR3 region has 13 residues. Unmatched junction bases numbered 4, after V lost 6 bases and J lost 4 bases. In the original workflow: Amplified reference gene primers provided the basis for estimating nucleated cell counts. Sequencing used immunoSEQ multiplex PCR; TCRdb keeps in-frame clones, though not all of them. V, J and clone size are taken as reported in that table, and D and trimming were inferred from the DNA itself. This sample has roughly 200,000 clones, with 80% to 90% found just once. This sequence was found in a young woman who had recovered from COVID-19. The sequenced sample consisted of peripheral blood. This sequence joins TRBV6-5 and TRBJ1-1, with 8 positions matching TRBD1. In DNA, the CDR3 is TGTGCCAGCAGGACAGGGGTGGGCACTGAAGCTTTCTTT. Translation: CASRTGVGTEAFF.